A single sample gave rise to the 25 T cell receptor beta chains below, sequenced in a study of OX40 agonist ivuxolimab in advanced cancers. Data came from immunoSEQ multiplex PCR; TCRdb stores just in-frame clones and leaves some out. This sample has about 36,000 clones; around four fifths occur once, and the top ten carry 11%. The sequencing used CD4+ or CD8+ T cells sorted from blood, collected in a trial of the OX40 agonist ivuxolimab. The source of these receptors is an adult with an advanced solid tumor such as melanoma, head and neck, liver or kidney cancer.

Only a few counts were recorded for this clone. This rearrangement joins TRBV4-1 to TRBJ1-6, with a tentative D call TRBD1 (5 bases). Germline V gene sequence: CDR1 MGHRA, CDR2 YSYEKL. CDR3 length: 15 amino acids. V was shortened by 0 bases and J by 9 bases, with 12 bases between the two germline ends. In DNA form, the CDR3 reads TGCGCCAGCAGCCAAGATTCGGGTAGGGGTTCACCCCTCCACTTT. Translation gives CASSQDSGRGSPLHF.

This sequence joins TRBV7-8 and TRBJ2-5, with 8 bases fitting TRBD2. J lost 4 bases, V lost 1 base, and 11 bases had no gene match. Germline CDR1 is SGHVS and CDR2 is FQNEAQ. The CDR3 runs 17 residues. In DNA, the CDR3 is TGTGCCAGCAGCTTAGTCGGGGGGGGCCGGGTGGTAGAGACCCAGTACTTC. Residues: CASSLVGGGRVVETQYF.

The chain has TRBV7-2 and TRBJ1-6; 8 bases are shared with TRBD1. This CDR3 spans 14 amino acids. The V gene end was trimmed by 6 bases and the J gene end by 7 bases; junction bases not matched to a gene: 5. The germline gives CDR1 SGHTA, CDR2 FQGNSA. The CDR3 loop is CASRGTGRNSPLHF. The CDR3 nucleotides read TGTGCCAGCAGGGGGACAGGTCGGAATTCACCCCTCCACTTT.

This chain joins TRBV28 and TRBJ1-5; D not resolved. The ends were cut back, 6 bases at V and 0 bases at J, with 9 bases in the middle. The CDR3 is 14 amino acids. Germline V CDR1 and CDR2: MDHEN, SYDVKM. This CDR3 reads CASSRESSNQPQHF. The CDR3 nucleotides are TGTGCCAGCAGCCGGGAGAGTAGCAATCAGCCCCAGCATTTT. Looking up the rest from reference TRBV28 and TRBJ1-5 gives the full variable domain: DVKVTQSSRYLVKRTGEKVFLECVQDMDHENMFWYRQDPGLGLRLIYFSYDVKMKEKGDIPEGYSVSREKKERFSLILESASTNQTSMYLCASSRESSNQPQHFGDGTRLSIL.

This sequence joins TRBV27 and TRBJ1-2, with 8 positions matching TRBD1. Looked up from germline, CDR1 is MNHEY and CDR2 is SMNVEV (reference sequence). The CDR3 has 15 residues. V was clipped by 4 bases and J by 5 bases; unmatched bases: 9. This CDR3 reads CASSSYRTGLYGYTF. CDR3 in DNA: TGTGCCAGCAGTTCGTATAGGACAGGGTTATATGGCTACACCTTC.

The chain has TRBV6-5 and TRBJ1-4; the D gene is possibly TRBD1 (5 bases). Germline V gene lookup returns CDR1 MNHEY and CDR2 SVGAGI. The CDR3 is 12 residues long. The V end lost 2 bases, the J end lost 12 bases, and 10 bases lay between the germline ends. In nucleotides, the CDR3 is TGTGCCAGCAGTTACGACGGGACGGAACTGTTTTTT. This translates into CASSYDGTELFF.

The V and J genes are TRBV5-6 and TRBJ1-5; maybe TRBD1 (5 bases). Germline loops: CDR1 SGHDT, CDR2 YYEEEE. The CDR3 totals 14 residues. V was trimmed by 5 bases and J by 6 bases, leaving 15 bases between them. CDR3 residues: CASRGSRESQPQHF. CDR3 nucleotide sequence: TGTGCCAGCAGGGGGTCCAGGGAAAGTCAGCCCCAGCATTTT.

The genes are TRBV6-1 and TRBJ1-1, with D perhaps matching TRBD1 (6 bases). The CDR3 covers 14 residues. V was trimmed by 3 bases and J by 1 base, leaving 9 bases between them. The germline V gene encodes CDR1 MNHNS and CDR2 SASEGT. CDR3 loop: CASSDRGANTEAFF. As DNA, the CDR3 is TGTGCCAGCAGTGACAGGGGAGCGAACACTGAAGCTTTCTTT.

V gene TRBV4-1 combines with J gene TRBJ2-7; D tentatively reads TRBD1 or TRBD2 (5 bases each). Germline CDR1 and CDR2: MGHRA and YSYEKL. V was shortened by 5 bases and J by 4 bases, with 12 bases between the two germline ends. The CDR3 runs 13 residues. CDR3 region: CASSRGVGYEQYF. CDR3 sequence (DNA): TGCGCCAGCAGCAGAGGGGTCGGATACGAGCAGTACTTC.

The J gene is TRBJ2-3, the V gene TRBV5-1, with D tentatively TRBD1 (5 bases). The CDR3 runs 12 residues. Germline loops: CDR1 SGHRS, CDR2 YFSETQ. Trimming stripped 2 bases from V and 4 bases from J, with 5 bases between. CDR3 nucleotides: TGCGCCAGCAGCTTCAGGGCAGATACGCAGTATTTT. It specifies CASSFRADTQYF.

The V gene is TRBV5-1, the J gene TRBJ2-1; D is unresolved. The germline CDR1 and CDR2 sequences are SGHRS and YFSETQ. The CDR3 has 17 amino acids. V was shortened by 2 bases and J by 4 bases, with 19 bases between the two germline ends. CDR3 protein: CASSLPLETTRYNEQFF. The CDR3, as DNA: TGCGCCAGCAGCTTACCGTTGGAAACCACAAGGTACAATGAGCAGTTCTTC.

The V call is TRBV2, the J call TRBJ2-7; no definite D call. Germline-derived CDR1 and CDR2 are SNHLY and FYNNEI. V lost 3 bases, J lost 2 bases, and 8 bases lay in between. The CDR3 totals 13 residues. The CDR3 bases are TGTGCCAGCAGTGAGGAGAGAACCTACGAGCAGTACTTC. It is translated as CASSEERTYEQYF.

CDR3 sequence: CAISESVSSEKLFF. CDR3 DNA sequence: TGTGCCATCAGTGAGTCGGTTAGTAGTGAAAAACTGTTTTTT. The chain joins TRBV10-3 to TRBJ1-4; D uncertain. Germline V gives CDR1 ENHRY, CDR2 SYGVKD. V was cut by 0 bases and J by 7 bases, with 9 bases left in between. This CDR3 has 14 amino acids.

J is TRBJ2-2 and V is TRBV11-3; no firm D call. Germline values: CDR1 SGHNT, CDR2 YENEEA. V was clipped by 0 bases and J by 5 bases, with 4 bases between them. The CDR3 contains 13 residues. The CDR3 DNA sequence: TGTGCCAGCAGCTTAGATTTAACCGGGGAGCTGTTTTTT. Encoded protein: CASSLDLTGELFF.

The chain couples TRBV10-3 to TRBJ2-2; the D call may be TRBD1 or TRBD2 (5 bases each). CDR1 ENHRY and CDR2 SYGVKD come from the germline V gene. Trimming took off 7 bases at V and 2 bases at J, with 14 bases between the two ends. This CDR3 comprises 15 residues. CDR3 sequence reads: CAITRDGGNTGELFF. The CDR3 DNA follows: TGTGCCATCACCCGGGATGGGGGAAACACCGGGGAGCTGTTTTTT.

This clone was seen a single time. The chain is built from TRBV30 and TRBJ1-4; 8 nucleotides align to TRBD1. Germline V CDR1 and CDR2: GTSNPN, SVGIG (reference sequence). The CDR3 sequence is 15 residues long. With 2 bases clipped from V and 4 bases from J, the junction kept 6 bases outside the gene matches. The CDR3 is CAWSLRTGRNEKLFF. The CDR3 DNA follows: TGTGCCTGGAGTCTCCGGACAGGGCGTAATGAAAAACTGTTTTTT.

The chain is built from TRBV5-5 and TRBJ2-7, with 9 bases identical to TRBD1. This CDR3 has 11 residues. V shed 4 bases, J shed 9 bases, and the junction held 2 bases outside the gene matches. Germline V gene lookup returns CDR1 SGHKS and CDR2 YYEKEE (reference sequence). The CDR3 loop reads CASSPDRGQYF. The CDR3 region has the DNA TGTGCCAGCAGCCCGGACAGGGGGCAGTACTTC.

The chain couples TRBV19 to TRBJ1-1, with D unclear. This CDR3 has 12 amino acids. Germline CDR1 LNHDA, CDR2 SQIVND (reference sequence). Trimming stripped 6 bases from V and 11 bases from J, with 16 bases between. CDR3 bases: TGTGCCAGTAGCCGAAACCTTATGGCGGCTTTCTTT. Translated: CASSRNLMAAFF.

The rearrangement joins TRBV11-3 to TRBJ1-1, with D perhaps TRBD1 (6 bases). V was cut by 1 base and J by 1 base, with 10 bases left in between. The V gene's germline CDR1 is SGHNT and CDR2 YENEEA. The CDR3 has 15 residues. As DNA, the CDR3 is TGTGCCAGCAGCTTAGGAACAGGGTCGAACACTGAAGCTTTCTTT. Protein product: CASSLGTGSNTEAFF.

Notes on this clone: Other DNA sequences in the sample encode the same CDR3. V gene TRBV28 combines with J gene TRBJ2-1, with a possible D match to TRBD1 (5 bases). V lost 3 bases and J lost 0, with 6 bases in between. The CDR3 has 14 residues. From germline, CDR1 is MDHEN and CDR2 SYDVKM. The CDR3 bases are TGTGCCAGCAGTTTTGACAGCTCCTACAATGAGCAGTTCTTC. This gives the protein CASSFDSSYNEQFF. Drawing the rest from reference TRBV28 and TRBJ2-1, the complete variable domain is DVKVTQSSRYLVKRTGEKVFLECVQDMDHENMFWYRQDPGLGLRLIYFSYDVKMKEKGDIPEGYSVSREKKERFSLILESASTNQTSMYLCASSFDSSYNEQFFGPGTRLTVL.

This clone was counted a single time. The chain uses TRBV11-2 and TRBJ1-6; 7 nucleotides align to TRBD1. The CDR3 extends over 19 amino acids. Looked up from germline, CDR1 is SGHAT and CDR2 is FQNNGV. Trimming removed 5 bases from V and 0 bases from J; junction bases left unmatched: 13. The CDR3 sequence is CASSLTGVLLSSYNSPLHF. DNA for the CDR3: TGTGCCAGCAGCCTCACAGGGGTTCTATTAAGCTCCTATAATTCACCCCTCCACTTT.

This chain connects TRBV7-9 to TRBJ2-3; D perhaps matches TRBD1 (6 bases). The germline gives CDR1 SEHNR, CDR2 FQNEAQ (reference sequence). Between the trimmed V and J ends, which lost 1 base and 4 bases, there was a span of 12 bases. The CDR3 extends over 15 amino acids. In nucleotides, the CDR3 is TGTGCCAGCAGCTTAGAGGGCAGGGGATCAGATACGCAGTATTTT. Translation gives CASSLEGRGSDTQYF. The entire variable domain, with the rest obtained from reference TRBV7-9 and TRBJ2-3, is as follows: DTGVSQNPRHKITKRGQNVTFRCDPISEHNRLYWYRQTLGQGPEFLTYFQNEAQLEKSRLLSDRFSAERPKGSFSTLEIQRTEQGDSAMYLCASSLEGRGSDTQYFGPGTRLTVL.

V gene TRBV6-1 combines with J gene TRBJ1-4, with D possibly matching TRBD1 (6 bases). The CDR3 loop spans 16 amino acids. Germline CDR1 MNHNS, CDR2 SASEGT. The V and J ends lost 4 bases and 0 bases respectively, with 12 bases between them. The CDR3 loop reads CASSGQATATNEKLFF. The CDR3 DNA is TGTGCCAGCAGTGGACAGGCCACGGCAACTAATGAAAAACTGTTTTTT.

CDR3: CASSLAGPIYSNQPQHF. In nucleotides, the CDR3 is TGTGCCAGCAGCTTGGCGGGGCCAATTTATAGCAATCAGCCCCAGCATTTT. The chain employs TRBV7-2 and TRBJ1-5; D is perhaps TRBD1 (5 bases). CDR1 is SGHTA, CDR2 FQGNSA, per germline. V dropped 3 bases and J dropped 0 bases, with 15 bases sitting between them. The CDR3 is made up of 17 amino acids.

J is TRBJ2-3 and V is TRBV6-6, with D perhaps matching TRBD2 (6 bases). This CDR3 has 14 amino acids. CDR1 and CDR2 from the germline V gene are MNHNY and SVGAGI (reference sequence). Trimming removed 7 bases from V and 4 bases from J, with 15 bases in between. CDR3 loop: CASKEQRAPDTQYF. CDR3 in DNA: TGTGCCAGCAAGGAACAGCGGGCCCCAGATACGCAGTATTTT.